The following is a T cell receptor beta chain sequence with its context. Antigen unknown. TCRB CDR3 was amplified from 2 ug genomic DNA or less. Here immunoSEQ multiplex PCR was the method, and the copy in TCRdb shows in-frame clones only, minus some. Of some 60,000 clones in the sample, about 80% were seen once. Described time point: after dendritic cell vaccination, including at tumor progression/relapse. Fresh-frozen tumor tissue and more than two years of survival data were available for all. The record originates from a study of glioma-infiltrating T cells after dendritic cell vaccination. Whole-study findings and limits: Complete blood and tumor specimen sets were limited to few patients.

Trimming took 6 bases from V and 5 from J; bases not matched to a gene: 6. This CDR3 has 14 residues. Looked up from germline, CDR1 is MNHEY and CDR2 is SMNVEV (reference sequence). The source was blood, collected after dendritic cell vaccination. This rearrangement joins TRBV27 to TRBJ2-3; the match to TRBD1 covers 9 bases. The TCR sequence derives from a human donor with glioblastoma. The DNA for the CDR3 is TGTGCCAGCAGGGGACAGGGTCAAGGAGATACGCAGTATTTT. Residues: CASRGQGQGDTQYF.